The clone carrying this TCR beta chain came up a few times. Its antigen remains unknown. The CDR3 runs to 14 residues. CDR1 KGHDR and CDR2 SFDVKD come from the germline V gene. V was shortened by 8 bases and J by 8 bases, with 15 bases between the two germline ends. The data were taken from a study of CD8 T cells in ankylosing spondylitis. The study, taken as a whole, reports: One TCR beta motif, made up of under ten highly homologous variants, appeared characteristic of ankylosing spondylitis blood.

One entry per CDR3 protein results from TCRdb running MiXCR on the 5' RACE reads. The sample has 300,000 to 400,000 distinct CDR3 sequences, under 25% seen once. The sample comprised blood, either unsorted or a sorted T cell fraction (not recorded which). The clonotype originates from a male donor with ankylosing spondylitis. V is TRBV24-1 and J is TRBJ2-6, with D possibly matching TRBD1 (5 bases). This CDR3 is CATTSPPGPNVLTF. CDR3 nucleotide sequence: TGTGCCACCACCTCCCCCCCAGGGCCCAACGTCCTGACTTTC.